This T cell receptor beta chain is drawn from a study of OX40 agonist ivuxolimab in advanced cancers. At the level of the study: Three patients, one with hepatocellular carcinoma and two with cutaneous melanoma, responded partially.

This clone was seen only once. Its specificity is not known. Clones were sequenced by immunoSEQ multiplex PCR, and TCRdb holds only the in-frame ones, with some missing. The sample lists some 80,000 clones; approximately 84% were seen once. Study findings and constraints: At 0.1-3.0 mg/kg, partial responders had clonal expansion among the lowest observed. Dose levels from 0.1 to 3.0 mg/kg saw CD4+ and CD8+ blood T cells expand clonally by week 6.

The TCR originated in an adult with an advanced solid tumor such as melanoma, head and neck, liver or kidney cancer. Here the sequenced sample was CD4+ or CD8+ T cells sorted from blood, taken in a trial of the OX40 agonist ivuxolimab.

This CDR3 is CASSEAIYYNEQFF. CDR3 DNA: TGTGCCAGCAGTGAAGCGATATACTACAATGAGCAGTTCTTC. The chain is built from TRBV6-1 and TRBJ2-1, with no clear D. The CDR3 is 14 amino acids. V shed 0 bases and J shed 3 bases, with 6 bases lying between them. The germline gives CDR1 MNHNS, CDR2 SASEGT.